This T cell receptor (beta chain) emerged from a study of blood T cell repertoires in COVID-19. Whole-study context: Collection of acute and convalescent COVID-19 samples took place in the United States, Italy and Spain.

This CDR3 has 21 residues. Germline V gives CDR1 SGDLS, CDR2 YYNGEE. V dropped 3 bases and J dropped 1; count of bases not matched to a gene: 19. Per the original data handling: Quantification of nucleated cells was approximated via reference gene primer amplification. The protocol was immunoSEQ multiplex PCR, while the TCRdb copy is restricted to in-frame clones and leaves out a portion. The V and J calls and clone size come from that table; D and trimming were worked out from the DNA. The sample contains approximately 150,000 clones, around 86% of which appear only once. This chain uses TRBV9 with TRBJ2-5; 12 positions match TRBD2. Sequenced material: peripheral blood. This TCR was sampled from a human donor in a cohort sampled during active COVID-19. CDR3 in DNA: TGTGCCAGCAGCGCAGGACTAGCGGGAAGGAAGTTCCTATTGAGCCAAGAGACCCAGTACTTC. Protein product: CASSAGLAGRKFLLSQETQYF.